These 17 T cell receptor beta chains were sequenced from one sample in a study of cytomegalovirus exposure and HLA in healthy donors listed by TCRdb under 2017. The library was made by the immunoSEQ multiplex PCR assay. The immuneACCESS repertoire file appears here via TCRdb, limited to in-frame rearrangements. These files lack a portion of the clones; in checked studies, under half of the deficit traces to unresolved V genes, and the cause of the others is not known. In this sample the table shows about 56,000 clones, more than 90% of which occur a single time. Of the sample, roughly 1.2% falls within the top ten clones. Sequencing input: PBMCs. These receptors all come from a man between 18 and 29 years old in good health and CMV-seronegative.

This clone was picked up one time. The chain has TRBV10-1 and TRBJ2-1; D is perhaps TRBD1 (5 bases). The CDR3 has 14 residues. Germline V gene lookup returns CDR1 WNHNN and CDR2 SYGVQD (reference sequence). Trimming stripped 4 bases from V and 8 bases from J, with 15 bases between. The CDR3 coding sequence is TGCGCCAGCAGTGCGGCAGGGAATAACGATGAGCAGTTCTTC. Protein product: CASSAAGNNDEQFF.

V is TRBV4-3 and J is TRBJ2-1, with 11 bases that match TRBD2. Per the germline V gene, CDR1 is LGHNA and CDR2 is YSLEER. The trim removed 0 bases at V and 2 bases at J, leaving 3 bases unmatched. The length of the CDR3 is 17 residues. DNA for the CDR3: TGCGCCAGCAGCCAAGATAGACTAGCGGGGCCCTACAATGAGCAGTTCTTC. This codes for CASSQDRLAGPYNEQFF.

CDR3 bases: TGTGCCAGCAGTTTGGAGAGAGGCTACACCTTC. Protein: CASSLERGYTF. This chain joins TRBV28 and TRBJ1-2; D gene unclear. V lost 3 bases, J lost 8 bases, and 7 bases lay in between. The CDR3 extends over 11 amino acids. Germline V lookup: CDR1 MDHEN, CDR2 SYDVKM.

The chain is built from TRBV5-5 and TRBJ2-1; TRBD2 aligns across 15 bases. The CDR3 is 20 residues long. CDR1 and CDR2 from the germline V gene are SGHKS and YYEKEE (reference sequence). The V and J ends lost 3 bases and 2 bases, in that order; junction bases with no gene match: 12. The CDR3 DNA follows: TGTGCCAGCAGCTCGACACTACGGACTAGCGGGAGGGACCCCTACAATGAGCAGTTCTTC. This gives the protein CASSSTLRTSGRDPYNEQFF. Full variable domain (rest looked up from reference TRBV5-5 and TRBJ2-1): DAGVTQSPTHLIKTRGQQVTLRCSPISGHKSVSWYQQVLGQGPQFIFQYYEKEERGRGNFPDRFSARQFPNYSSELNVNALLLGDSALYLCASSSTLRTSGRDPYNEQFFGPGTRLTVL.

The chain is built from TRBV7-2 and TRBJ1-1; 7 bases fit TRBD1. V lost 4 bases to trimming and J lost 7 bases; unmatched junction nucleotides: 9. The CDR3 runs 14 residues. The germline V gene encodes CDR1 SGHTA and CDR2 FQGNSA. CDR3 nucleotide sequence: TGTGCCAGCAGCTCCCGCAGGGGGAATTTTGAAGCTTTCTTT. Residues: CASSSRRGNFEAFF.

The chain employs TRBV7-2 and TRBJ2-7, with 12 bases aligning to TRBD2. V lost 5 bases to trimming and J lost 2 bases; unmatched junction nucleotides: 4. CDR3 length equals 15 residues. Germline V lookup: CDR1 SGHTA, CDR2 FQGNSA. The CDR3 protein is CASSRGLAGAYEQYF. CDR3 bases: TGTGCCAGCAGCCGGGGACTAGCGGGCGCCTACGAGCAGTACTTC.

The DNA of the CDR3 is TGTGCCAGCAGCTTAGTGGGTAGAGCGGATACCTACGAGCAGTACTTC. Translating it yields CASSLVGRADTYEQYF. The chain recombines TRBV7-2 with TRBJ2-7; D is perhaps TRBD2 (5 bases). Looked up from germline, CDR1 is SGHTA and CDR2 is FQGNSA. CDR3 length: 16 residues. Trimming removed 1 base at V and 2 bases at J, with 15 bases between.

In its sample, this clone was seen a few times. The chain is built from TRBV5-4 and TRBJ2-1; 13 nucleotides match TRBD2. The CDR3 has 18 amino acids. V lost 7 bases to trimming and J lost 4 bases; unmatched junction nucleotides: 14. The V gene's germline CDR1 is SGHNT and CDR2 YYREEE (reference sequence). The CDR3 nucleotides read TGTGCCAGCCAGACGGGACTAGCGGGACTTAATATTTACAATGAGCAGTTCTTC. Translation gives CASQTGLAGLNIYNEQFF.

The chain recombines TRBV5-1 with TRBJ2-7; 9 positions match TRBD1. Germline values: CDR1 SGHRS, CDR2 YFSETQ. Trimming took 5 bases from V and 5 from J; bases not matched to a gene: 5. The CDR3 runs to 13 residues. The CDR3 protein is CASRGTGSNEQYF. DNA of the CDR3: TGCGCCAGCAGGGGGACAGGGAGCAACGAGCAGTACTTC.

CDR3 bases: TGTGCCAGCAGTGCGAGCGGATACTACACCGGGGAGCTGTTTTTT. Translated: CASSASGYYTGELFF. The chain joins TRBV6-5 to TRBJ2-2, with TRBD2 as a possible D gene (5 bases). V was trimmed by 5 bases and J by 3 bases, leaving 13 bases between them. Germline lookup yields CDR1 MNHEY and CDR2 SVGAGI. The CDR3 sequence is 15 residues long.

This clone occurred once. The chain uses TRBV5-1 and TRBJ1-1; perhaps TRBD1 as D (6 bases). This CDR3 is 14 amino acids long. V lost 4 bases and J lost 2, with 12 bases in between. Germline V lookup: CDR1 SGHRS, CDR2 YFSETQ. For the CDR3, the DNA is TGCGCCAGCAGCAAAGGACAGATTAACACTGAAGCTTTCTTT. Its translation: CASSKGQINTEAFF.

The gene calls are TRBV4-1 and TRBJ1-1, with a weak D call TRBD1 (6 bases). The CDR3 is 16 amino acids. Germline lookup yields CDR1 MGHRA and CDR2 YSYEKL. Trimming stripped 0 bases from V and 1 base from J, with 12 bases between. The CDR3 loop is CASSQDGTPGNTEAFF. For the CDR3, the DNA is TGCGCCAGCAGCCAAGACGGGACACCCGGGAACACTGAAGCTTTCTTT.

This rearrangement joins TRBV5-1 to TRBJ2-1; D might be TRBD2 (7 bases). The germline gives CDR1 SGHRS, CDR2 YFSETQ. The CDR3 runs to 14 residues. The V end was cut by 4 bases, the J end by 14 bases, with 22 bases between. The CDR3 is CASSRSSMREGEFF. In nucleotides, the CDR3 is TGCGCCAGCAGCCGAAGTAGCATGAGGGAGGGGGAGTTCTTC.

The chain joins TRBV19 to TRBJ1-4; D is ambiguous. Trimming removed 6 bases at V and 4 bases at J, with 12 bases between. The CDR3 extends over 14 amino acids. Germline V CDR1 and CDR2: LNHDA, SQIVND (reference sequence). The CDR3, as DNA: TGTGCCAGTAGGGACGAGGGATTTAATGAAAAACTGTTTTTT. Amino acid sequence: CASRDEGFNEKLFF.

V and J are TRBV18 and TRBJ2-7, with 9 bases aligning to TRBD1. CDR3 size: 16 residues. Trimming took 1 base from V and 12 from J; bases not matched to a gene: 16. CDR1 is KGHSH, CDR2 LQKENI, per germline. The CDR3 DNA reads as TGTGCCAGCTCACCACTCGGATGGGACAGGGCCAATTCTCTGTACTTC. Its protein product is CASSPLGWDRANSLYF.

In its sample, this clone was seen a few times. This rearrangement joins TRBV11-2 to TRBJ2-1; 8 positions match TRBD2. V dropped 3 bases and J dropped 7; count of bases not matched to a gene: 8. The CDR3 sequence is 15 residues long. Germline V CDR1 and CDR2: SGHAT, FQNNGV. CDR3: CASSLLGTRENEQFF. The CDR3 nucleotides are TGTGCCAGCAGCTTGTTGGGGACTAGAGAAAATGAGCAGTTCTTC.

The chain uses TRBV7-9 and TRBJ2-1, with 9 bases matching TRBD1. CDR3 length: 15 amino acids. Unmatched junction bases numbered 4, after V lost 3 bases and J lost 4 bases. The germline CDR1 and CDR2 sequences are SEHNR and FQNEAQ (reference sequence). The CDR3 reads CASSFGTGKYNEQFF. The CDR3 DNA reads TGTGCCAGCAGCTTTGGGACAGGGAAATACAATGAGCAGTTCTTC.